This T cell receptor (beta chain) originates from a study of blood T cells in healthy people across ages. Findings of the study overall: It was held that the diversity estimates obtained from one million T cells were underestimates.

With a J-beta primer mix and a sample-barcoded 5' primer, a second PCR ran about 7 to 12 cycles. Each CDR3 protein is one row after TCRdb ran MiXCR on the 5' RACE reads. The table has over 1.5 million distinct CDR3 sequences, about 49% seen once. For this clonotype: Its antigen is not known.

The sample consisted of blood. The clonotype originates from a middle-aged woman in good health.

CDR3 protein: CASSWVTGAYNQPQHF. CDR3 DNA sequence: TGCGCCAGCAGCTGGGTTACAGGGGCTTACAATCAGCCCCAGCATTTT. The chain carries TRBV5-1 and TRBJ1-5; 7 nucleotides align to TRBD1. The J segment lost 3 bases and the V segment lost 3 bases, leaving 9 bases of the junction unmatched. The CDR3 covers 16 residues. Germline V lookup: CDR1 SGHRS, CDR2 YFSETQ.